This T cell receptor (beta chain) appears in the sequencing data of a study of blood T cell repertoires in COVID-19. Overall study: Some COVID-19 samples were acute and others convalescent; all came from the United States, Italy and Spain.

Sequenced by immunoSEQ multiplex PCR; TCRdb stores in-frame clones only, minus some. The table includes about 140,000 clones, about 88% detected once. Those enrolled in Seattle joined during active infection and were followed longitudinally afterward. This CDR3 has 12 residues. This TCR was recovered from a human donor with COVID-19, enrolled during active disease. The donor label of this sample is uncertain. Input material: peripheral blood. This chain links TRBV21-1 with TRBJ2-7; the D call of TRBD2 is as the table states it, not checked on the DNA. TRBV21-1 is termed a pseudogene. CDR3 sequence reads: CASSHPVGEQYF. DNA of the CDR3: TGTGCCAGCAGCCACCCGGTTGGCGAGCAGTACTTC.